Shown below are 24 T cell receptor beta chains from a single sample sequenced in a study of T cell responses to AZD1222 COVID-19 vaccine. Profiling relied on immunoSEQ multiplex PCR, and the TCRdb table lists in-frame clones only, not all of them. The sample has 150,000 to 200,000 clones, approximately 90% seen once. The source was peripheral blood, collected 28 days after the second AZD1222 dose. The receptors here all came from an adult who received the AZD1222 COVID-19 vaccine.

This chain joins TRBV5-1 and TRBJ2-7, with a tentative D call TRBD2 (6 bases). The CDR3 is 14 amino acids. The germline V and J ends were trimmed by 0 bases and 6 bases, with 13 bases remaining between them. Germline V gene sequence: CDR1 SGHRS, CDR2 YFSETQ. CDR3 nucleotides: TGCGCCAGCAGCTTGGGACTAGTCCTCGGCGAGCAGTACTTC. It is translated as CASSLGLVLGEQYF.

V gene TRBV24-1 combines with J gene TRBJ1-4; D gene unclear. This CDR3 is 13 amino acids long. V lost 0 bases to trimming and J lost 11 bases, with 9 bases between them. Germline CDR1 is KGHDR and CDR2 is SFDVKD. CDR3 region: CATSDLREGKLFF. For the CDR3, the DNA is TGTGCCACCAGTGATTTGAGGGAAGGGAAACTGTTTTTT.

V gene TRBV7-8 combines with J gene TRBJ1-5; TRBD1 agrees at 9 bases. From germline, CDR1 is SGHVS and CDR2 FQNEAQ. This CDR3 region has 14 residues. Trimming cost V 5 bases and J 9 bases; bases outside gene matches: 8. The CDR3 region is CASSPTGGDTPQHF. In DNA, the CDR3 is TGTGCCAGCAGCCCTACAGGGGGCGATACGCCCCAGCATTTT.

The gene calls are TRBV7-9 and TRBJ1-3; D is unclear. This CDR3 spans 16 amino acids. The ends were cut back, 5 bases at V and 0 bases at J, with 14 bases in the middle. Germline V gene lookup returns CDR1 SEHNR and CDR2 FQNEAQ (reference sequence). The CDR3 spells CASSPLTPFSGNTIYF. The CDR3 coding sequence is TGTGCCAGCAGCCCCCTGACCCCCTTCTCTGGAAACACCATATATTTT. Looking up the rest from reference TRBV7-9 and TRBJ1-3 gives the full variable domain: DTGVSQNPRHKITKRGQNVTFRCDPISEHNRLYWYRQTLGQGPEFLTYFQNEAQLEKSRLLSDRFSAERPKGSFSTLEIQRTEQGDSAMYLCASSPLTPFSGNTIYFGEGSWLTVV.

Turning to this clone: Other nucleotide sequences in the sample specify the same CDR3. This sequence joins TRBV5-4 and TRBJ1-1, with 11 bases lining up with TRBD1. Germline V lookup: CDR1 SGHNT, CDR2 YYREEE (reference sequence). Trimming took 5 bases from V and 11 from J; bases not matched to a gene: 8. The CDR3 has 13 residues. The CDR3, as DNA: TGTGCCAGCAGGCCGGGACAGGGGGTGTGGGCTTTCTTT. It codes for CASRPGQGVWAFF.

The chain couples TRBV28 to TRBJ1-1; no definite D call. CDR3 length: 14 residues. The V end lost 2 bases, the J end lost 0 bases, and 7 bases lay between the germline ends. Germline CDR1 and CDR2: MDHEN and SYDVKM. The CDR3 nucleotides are TGTGCCAGCAGTTTAATTCGGGTGAACACTGAAGCTTTCTTT. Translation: CASSLIRVNTEAFF.

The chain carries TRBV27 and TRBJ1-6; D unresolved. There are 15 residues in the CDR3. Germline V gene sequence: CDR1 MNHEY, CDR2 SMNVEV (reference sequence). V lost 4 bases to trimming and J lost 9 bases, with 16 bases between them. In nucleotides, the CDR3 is TGTGCCAGCAGTTCACGGGTAGGGTTTAGTTCACCCCTCCACTTT. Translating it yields CASSSRVGFSSPLHF.

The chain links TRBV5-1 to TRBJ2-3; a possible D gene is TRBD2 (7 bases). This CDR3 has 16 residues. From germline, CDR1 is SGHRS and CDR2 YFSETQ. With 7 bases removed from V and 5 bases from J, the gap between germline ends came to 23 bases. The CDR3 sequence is CASGLVSGGAKDTQYF. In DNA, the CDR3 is TGCGCCAGCGGTCTCGTATCTGGGGGGGCAAAAGATACGCAGTATTTT.

The CDR3 sequence: CASSFRDRGINQPQHF. DNA of the CDR3: TGTGCCAGCAGTTTCCGGGACAGGGGAATCAATCAGCCCCAGCATTTT. The V gene is TRBV6-5, the J gene TRBJ1-5; 10 nucleotides match TRBD1. Looked up from germline, CDR1 is MNHEY and CDR2 is SVGAGI. V lost 4 bases to trimming and J lost 3 bases; unmatched junction nucleotides: 6. CDR3 size: 16 residues.

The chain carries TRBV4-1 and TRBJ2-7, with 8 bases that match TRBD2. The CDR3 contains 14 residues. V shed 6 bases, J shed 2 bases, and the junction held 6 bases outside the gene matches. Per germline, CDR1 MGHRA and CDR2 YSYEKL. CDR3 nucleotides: TGCGCCAGCAGTCACCTCGGGGGGGCCTACGAGCAGTACTTC. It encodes CASSHLGGAYEQYF.

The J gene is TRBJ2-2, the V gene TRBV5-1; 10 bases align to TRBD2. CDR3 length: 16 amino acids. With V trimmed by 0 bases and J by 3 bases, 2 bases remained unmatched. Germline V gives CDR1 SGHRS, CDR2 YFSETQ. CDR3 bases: TGCGCCAGCAGCTTGGATAGCGGGAGGTACACCGGGGAGCTGTTTTTT. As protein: CASSLDSGRYTGELFF.

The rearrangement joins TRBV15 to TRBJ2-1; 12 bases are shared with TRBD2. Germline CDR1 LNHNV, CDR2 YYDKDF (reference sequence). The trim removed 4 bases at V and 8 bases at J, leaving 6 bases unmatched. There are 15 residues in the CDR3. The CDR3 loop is CATSKPSGGDHEQFF. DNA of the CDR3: TGTGCCACCAGCAAACCTAGCGGGGGGGATCATGAGCAGTTCTTC.

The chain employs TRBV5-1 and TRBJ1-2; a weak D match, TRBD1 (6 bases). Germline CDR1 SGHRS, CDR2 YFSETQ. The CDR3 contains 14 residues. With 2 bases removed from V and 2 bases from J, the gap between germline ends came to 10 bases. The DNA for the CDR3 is TGCGCCAGCAGCTTAGATGGGGGCAACTATGGCTACACCTTC. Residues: CASSLDGGNYGYTF.

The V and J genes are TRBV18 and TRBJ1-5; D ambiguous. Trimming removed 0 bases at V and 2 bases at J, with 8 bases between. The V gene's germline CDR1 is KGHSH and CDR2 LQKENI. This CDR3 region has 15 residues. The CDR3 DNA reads TGTGCCAGCTCACCACCCGGGTCAGGCAATCAGCCCCAGCATTTT. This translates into CASSPPGSGNQPQHF.

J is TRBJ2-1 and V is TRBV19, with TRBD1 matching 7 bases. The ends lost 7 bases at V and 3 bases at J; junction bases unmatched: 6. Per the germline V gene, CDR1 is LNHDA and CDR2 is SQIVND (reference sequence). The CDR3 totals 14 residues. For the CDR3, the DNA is TGTGCCAGTACTTGGGACAGTAGCTACAATGAGCAGTTCTTC. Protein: CASTWDSSYNEQFF. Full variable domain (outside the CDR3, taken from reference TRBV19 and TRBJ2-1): DGGITQSPKYLFRKEGQNVTLSCEQNLNHDAMYWYRQDPGQGLRLIYYSQIVNDFQKGDIAEGYSVSREKKESFPLTVTSAQKNPTAFYLCASTWDSSYNEQFFGPGTRLTVL.

This CDR3 is CASSSIGQRGYTF. In nucleotides, the CDR3 is TGTGCCAGCAGCTCCATCGGACAGAGAGGCTACACCTTC. The gene calls are TRBV11-2 and TRBJ1-2, with D possibly being TRBD1 (6 bases). Per germline, CDR1 SGHAT and CDR2 FQNNGV. This CDR3 has 13 residues. The V and J ends lost 4 bases and 8 bases respectively, with 14 bases between them.

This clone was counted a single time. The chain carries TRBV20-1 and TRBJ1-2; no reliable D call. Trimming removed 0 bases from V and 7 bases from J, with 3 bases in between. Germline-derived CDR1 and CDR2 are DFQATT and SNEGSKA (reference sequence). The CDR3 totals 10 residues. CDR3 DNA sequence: TGCAGTGCTAGAGAGACTGGCTACACCTTC. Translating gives CSARETGYTF.

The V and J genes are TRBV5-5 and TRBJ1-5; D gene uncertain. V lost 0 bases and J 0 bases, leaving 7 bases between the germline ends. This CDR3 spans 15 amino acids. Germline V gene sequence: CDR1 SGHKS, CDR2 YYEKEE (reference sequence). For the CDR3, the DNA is TGTGCCAGCAGCTTGGAGGGTTATAGCAATCAGCCCCAGCATTTT. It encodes CASSLEGYSNQPQHF.

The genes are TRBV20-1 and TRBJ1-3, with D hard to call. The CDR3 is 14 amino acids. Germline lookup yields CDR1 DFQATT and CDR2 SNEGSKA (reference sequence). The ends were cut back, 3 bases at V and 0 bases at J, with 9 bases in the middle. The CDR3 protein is CSASRENSGNTIYF. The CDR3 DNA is TGCAGTGCTAGTCGGGAAAACTCTGGAAACACCATATATTTT.

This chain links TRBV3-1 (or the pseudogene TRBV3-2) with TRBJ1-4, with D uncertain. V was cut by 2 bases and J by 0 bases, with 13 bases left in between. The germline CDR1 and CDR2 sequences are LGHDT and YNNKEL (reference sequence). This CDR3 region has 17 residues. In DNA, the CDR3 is TGTGCCAGCAGCCAAACCCCAATAGTTGCAACTAATGAAAAACTGTTTTTT. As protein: CASSQTPIVATNEKLFF.

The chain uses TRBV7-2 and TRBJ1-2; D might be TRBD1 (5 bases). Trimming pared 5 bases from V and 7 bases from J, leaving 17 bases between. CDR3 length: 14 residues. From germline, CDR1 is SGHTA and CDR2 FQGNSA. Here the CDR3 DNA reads TGTGCCAGCAGCCCGGCGGGGACCTCTGGTGGCTACACCTTC. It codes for CASSPAGTSGGYTF.

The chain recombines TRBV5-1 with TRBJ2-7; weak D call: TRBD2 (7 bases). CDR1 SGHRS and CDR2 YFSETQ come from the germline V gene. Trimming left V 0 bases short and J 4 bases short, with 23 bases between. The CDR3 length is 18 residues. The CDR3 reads CASSLAGGQGSHPYEQYF. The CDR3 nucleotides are TGCGCCAGCAGCTTGGCCGGGGGGCAGGGGTCACACCCTTACGAGCAGTACTTC.

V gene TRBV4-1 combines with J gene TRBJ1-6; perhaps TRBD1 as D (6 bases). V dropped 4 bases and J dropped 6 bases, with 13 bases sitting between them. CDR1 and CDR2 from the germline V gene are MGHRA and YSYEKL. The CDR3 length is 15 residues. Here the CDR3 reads CASSPNPDSNSPLHF. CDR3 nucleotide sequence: TGCGCCAGCAGCCCCAACCCGGACAGTAATTCACCCCTCCACTTT.

In DNA, the CDR3 is TGTGCCAGCAGCTTTTGGCAGCGGGGGGAAGAGACCCAGTACTTC. Its protein is CASSFWQRGEETQYF. The chain couples TRBV5-8 to TRBJ2-5, with 9 bases that match TRBD2. J was trimmed by 3 bases and V by 2 bases; bases with no gene match: 5. Germline V gene data show CDR1 as SGHTS and CDR2 as YDEGEE. The CDR3 has 15 amino acids.